Sequencing of this TCR beta chain was carried out in a study of graft-versus-host responses after intestinal transplantation. Background on the study: Isolated intestinal, liver-intestinal, or multivisceral transplants were what recipients had.

Remarks on this clone: Its antigen remains unidentified.

Sequencing used immunoSEQ multiplex PCR; TCRdb keeps in-frame clones, though not all of them. The data show around 18,000 clones, 82% seen once. With 2 bases clipped from V and 4 bases from J, the junction kept 7 bases outside the gene matches. Germline V gene sequence: CDR1 SGHNT, CDR2 YYREEE (reference sequence). The CDR3 covers 15 residues. Graft specimens yielded both intraepithelial and lamina propria lymphocytes. General study findings and limits: There was an association between peak levels of circulating GvH clones and early post-transplant HvG declines.

The receptor was isolated from a human patient who received an intestinal transplant, so some T cells may come from the graft donor. J is TRBJ1-2 and V is TRBV5-4, with 8 bases matching TRBD1. This specimen consisted of ileum tissue, obtained 17 days after transplant. The CDR3 sequence: CASSLLRDRSYGYTF. The CDR3 nucleotides read TGTGCCAGCAGCTTACTCCGGGACAGGAGCTATGGCTACACCTTC.